One and the same sample provided the 3 T cell receptor beta chains below, sequenced in a study of CD8 T cells in Susac syndrome. Reverse transcription of roughly 0.5 to 1 ug RNA was carried out with random hexamers. TCRdb fed the immunoSEQ multiplex PCR reads into MiXCR, producing one record per CDR3 protein. The sample contains about 60,000 distinct CDR3 sequences, over 85% of which appear only once. Sequencing was carried out using CD8+ T cells from PBMCs. The source of these receptors is a human donor with multiple sclerosis.

This rearrangement joins TRBV12-3 or TRBV12-4 to TRBJ2-3; 7 bases fit TRBD2. J was trimmed by 5 bases and V by 5 bases; bases with no gene match: 7. This CDR3 has 14 amino acids. CDR3 in DNA: TGTGCCAGCAGTCCTGCGGGGGTAGGAGATACGCAGTATTTT. It encodes CASSPAGVGDTQYF.

The V and J genes are TRBV20-1 and TRBJ2-3, with TRBD1 matching over 7 bases. This CDR3 has 11 residues. Trimming at V came to 6 bases and at J to 8 bases, leaving 5 bases not matched to a gene. Germline CDR1 reads DFQATT; CDR2 reads SNEGSKA (reference sequence). CDR3 DNA: TGCAGTGCCGCCCCAGGGGGTACGCAGTATTTT. Protein product: CSAAPGGTQYF.

This CDR3 reads CASSDPGLAGGWNEQFF. In DNA form, the CDR3 reads TGTGCCAGCAGTGACCCGGGACTAGCGGGGGGATGGAATGAGCAGTTCTTC. The chain combines TRBV28 with TRBJ2-1; TRBD2 matches 15 bases. The CDR3 extends over 17 amino acids. Per germline, CDR1 MDHEN and CDR2 SYDVKM. Germline trimming cut 5 bases from V and 7 bases from J; bases unmatched to any gene: 9.